This T cell receptor beta chain is from a study of blood T cell repertoires in COVID-19. Study-wide context: Material from acute and convalescent COVID-19 was sourced from the United States, Italy and Spain. Sources were T cells, B-cell-depleted T cells, or PBMCs; the material itself was cDNA or gDNA.

Seattle participants joined during active infection and were tracked over time. Clones were read by immunoSEQ multiplex PCR, and TCRdb kept only the in-frame ones, dropping some. There are tens of thousands of clones in the sample; approximately 90% occur only once, and roughly 3.8% lies in the top ten. V was cut by 3 bases and J by 4 bases, with 18 bases left in between. The germline gives CDR1 MNHEY, CDR2 SMNVEV (reference sequence). The CDR3 sequence is 16 residues long. The chain employs TRBV27 and TRBJ1-1; maybe TRBD1 (6 bases). Sequencing was carried out using peripheral blood. The TCR sequence derives from a middle-aged man with COVID-19, enrolled during active disease. CDR3 sequence reads: CASSFLLQGGTTEAFF. The CDR3 nucleotides are TGTGCCAGCAGTTTCCTTCTACAGGGTGGGACCACTGAAGCTTTCTTT.